In this sample, the clone carrying this T cell receptor beta chain turned up a few times. What it recognizes is unknown. The sample belongs to a study of T cell repertoires in cytomegalovirus infection. Study-wide background: It was the public TCR beta signatures that indicated both CMV infection and matching HLA type. Study outcomes and limitations: HLA-C-restricted TCR beta clonotypes specific for CMV led the ex vivo response.

Germline-derived CDR1 and CDR2 are SGHAT and FQDESV (reference sequence). The CDR3 is made up of 16 amino acids. With V trimmed by 4 bases and J by 7 bases, 14 bases remained unmatched. TCRdb re-called the reads with MiXCR, one entry per CDR3 protein. The data contain about 770,000 distinct CDR3 sequences, approximately 32% of them singletons. Sequencing used cultured CD8+ T cells from PBMCs, obtained from culture after CMV antigen stimulation. This sequence originates from a human donor in good health (CMV status not recorded). Some clones in this sample may be carry-over from other donors' samples. V and J are TRBV11-1 and TRBJ1-1, with 8 bases aligning to TRBD1. The CDR3 protein is CASSSKLMGTGNEAFF. CDR3 in DNA: TGTGCCAGCAGCTCCAAACTGATGGGGACAGGAAATGAAGCTTTCTTT.